These 16 T cell receptor beta chains came from one sample sequenced in a study of chemoradiotherapy in HPV16-positive cancers. Profiled with immunoSEQ multiplex PCR; TCRdb holds only in-frame clones, not every one. The data show about 22,000 clones, about nine tenths seen once. Sample: blood, taken from a patient who underwent chemoradiotherapy. The receptors stem from a human donor with HPV-associated anogenital cancer.

The V and J genes are TRBV6-1 and TRBJ2-7; D ambiguous. Germline V gene data show CDR1 as MNHNS and CDR2 as SASEGT. V gave up 0 bases and J gave up 3 bases, with 18 bases separating them. The CDR3 runs to 17 residues. This CDR3 is CASSEAPVLYVGYEQYF. The CDR3 bases are TGTGCCAGCAGTGAAGCGCCGGTGCTTTACGTGGGCTACGAGCAGTACTTC.

This rearrangement joins TRBV9 to TRBJ2-2; D not certain. V shed 1 base and J shed 7 bases, with 8 bases lying between them. Germline V CDR1 and CDR2: SGDLS, YYNGEE. The CDR3 loop spans 13 amino acids. CDR3 sequence: CASSVTTVGELFF. The CDR3, as DNA: TGTGCCAGCAGCGTAACCACAGTCGGGGAGCTGTTTTTT.

The rearrangement links TRBV28 to TRBJ2-1, with 14 bases that match TRBD2. The germline CDR1 and CDR2 sequences are MDHEN and SYDVKM. The V segment lost 4 bases and the J segment 4 bases; nucleotides outside the gene matches: 6. The CDR3 contains 17 residues. CDR3 DNA: TGTGCCAGCAGTTCCCGAGGACTAGCGGGAGGTTACAATGAGCAGTTCTTC. This translates into CASSSRGLAGGYNEQFF.

The rearrangement joins TRBV7-2 to TRBJ1-1, with 8 bases aligning to TRBD1. The ends lost 5 bases at V and 5 bases at J; junction bases unmatched: 7. Germline-derived CDR1 and CDR2 are SGHTA and FQGNSA. The CDR3 loop spans 14 amino acids. The CDR3 DNA sequence: TGTGCCAGCAGCCCGGACAGGGTGGGGACTGAAGCTTTCTTT. Translated, it gives CASSPDRVGTEAFF.

The chain carries TRBV6-5 and TRBJ1-1; D gene ambiguous. V dropped 8 bases and J dropped 0 bases, with 7 bases sitting between them. Germline V gene data show CDR1 as MNHEY and CDR2 as SVGAGI. This CDR3 contains 12 residues. The CDR3 is CASFTLNTEAFF. The CDR3 region has the DNA TGTGCCAGCTTTACCCTGAACACTGAAGCTTTCTTT.

This chain uses TRBV19 with TRBJ1-1, with D possibly TRBD1 on 6 matching bases. There are 15 residues in the CDR3. Germline V gene data show CDR1 as LNHDA and CDR2 as SQIVND (reference sequence). V dropped 8 bases and J dropped 4 bases, with 20 bases sitting between them. The CDR3: CASRDFGGASTEAFF. DNA for the CDR3: TGTGCCAGTCGCGACTTTGGGGGGGCTTCCACTGAAGCTTTCTTT.

V gene TRBV7-8 combines with J gene TRBJ2-7, with 10 bases that match TRBD1. With 4 bases clipped from V and 2 bases from J, the junction kept 5 bases outside the gene matches. Germline CDR1 and CDR2: SGHVS and FQNEAQ. The CDR3 sequence is 15 residues long. CDR3 in amino acids: CASSSTGQGTYEQYF. The CDR3 nucleotides read TGTGCCAGCAGCTCAACGGGACAGGGGACCTACGAGCAGTACTTC.

The genes are TRBV7-2 and TRBJ1-6; 8 bases are a match to TRBD1. The CDR3 length is 16 residues. The ends lost 4 bases at V and 3 bases at J; junction bases unmatched: 5. Per germline, CDR1 SGHTA and CDR2 FQGNSA. The CDR3 reads CASSSRTGFYNSPLHF. DNA of the CDR3: TGTGCCAGCAGCTCCAGGACAGGGTTCTATAATTCACCCCTCCACTTT.

CDR3 amino acids: CASSLRGPNTEAFF. DNA of the CDR3: TGTGCCAGCAGTTTACGGGGCCCGAACACTGAAGCTTTCTTT. The rearrangement joins TRBV27 to TRBJ1-1; tentatively, D is TRBD1 (5 bases). Germline CDR1 MNHEY, CDR2 SMNVEV (reference sequence). This CDR3 comprises 14 residues. V was trimmed by 2 bases and J by 1 base, leaving 8 bases between them.

This chain connects TRBV7-6 to TRBJ2-7; the D is unclear. The CDR3 is 11 amino acids. Trimming shortened V by 2 bases and J by 7 bases, and 6 bases separated the two germline ends. CDR1 and CDR2 from the germline V gene are SGHVS and FNYEAQ. The CDR3 nucleotides are TGTGCCAGCAGCTTATATGGGGAGCAGTACTTC. This translates into CASSLYGEQYF.

The V gene is TRBV4-3, the J gene TRBJ2-5; possible D gene TRBD2, 5 bases. CDR3 length equals 15 residues. Looked up from germline, CDR1 is LGHNA and CDR2 is YSLEER. With 4 bases removed from V and 5 bases from J, the gap between germline ends came to 17 bases. This CDR3 reads CASSPQHGVSETQYF. The DNA of the CDR3 is TGCGCCAGCAGCCCCCAGCACGGGGTCTCGGAGACCCAGTACTTC.

The rearrangement links TRBV27 to TRBJ2-3; D is uncertain. The CDR3 sequence is 13 residues long. V was trimmed by 7 bases and J by 1 base, leaving 9 bases between them. In germline, CDR1 is MNHEY, CDR2 SMNVEV (reference sequence). The CDR3 loop reads CASNRIGTDTQYF. The CDR3 nucleotides are TGTGCCAGCAATCGGATAGGCACAGATACGCAGTATTTT.

This chain links TRBV7-8 with TRBJ2-2, with 7 bases that match TRBD1. The CDR3 sequence is 16 residues long. J was trimmed by 4 bases and V by 2 bases; bases with no gene match: 7. Per the germline V gene, CDR1 is SGHVS and CDR2 is FQNEAQ. CDR3 amino acids: CASSLRSGTVTGELFF. As DNA, the CDR3 is TGTGCCAGCAGCTTACGATCCGGGACAGTCACCGGGGAGCTGTTTTTT. The entire variable domain, with the rest obtained from reference TRBV7-8 and TRBJ2-2, is as follows: GAGVSQSPRYKVAKRGQDVALRCDPISGHVSLFWYQQALGQGPEFLTYFQNEAQLDKSGLPSDRFFAERPEGSVSTLKIQRTQQEDSAVYLCASSLRSGTVTGELFFGEGSRLTVL.

The CDR3 bases are TGTGCCAGCAGTTTATCCCCCTCGGGTATAGGTCAGCCCCAGCATTTT. It translates to CASSLSPSGIGQPQHF. The genes are TRBV27 and TRBJ1-5; D is uncertain. This CDR3 is 16 amino acids long. Germline V lookup: CDR1 MNHEY, CDR2 SMNVEV (reference sequence). Trimming stripped 0 bases from V and 6 bases from J, with 15 bases between.

The chain couples TRBV5-5 to TRBJ2-1; D gene unclear. The CDR3 contains 16 residues. Germline V CDR1 and CDR2: SGHKS, YYEKEE (reference sequence). The V end lost 6 bases, the J end lost 4 bases, and 20 bases lay between the germline ends. CDR3: CASTPAVWQSYNEQFF. The CDR3, as DNA: TGTGCCAGCACCCCTGCAGTGTGGCAGAGTTACAATGAGCAGTTCTTC.

J is TRBJ1-1 and V is TRBV28, with TRBD1 matching over 7 bases. The ends lost 3 bases at V and 6 bases at J; junction bases unmatched: 7. There are 14 residues in the CDR3. Germline-derived CDR1 and CDR2 are MDHEN and SYDVKM. CDR3 region: CASSLGDSRPEAFF. The CDR3 coding sequence is TGTGCCAGCAGTTTGGGGGACAGTCGACCTGAAGCTTTCTTT. Drawing the rest from reference TRBV28 and TRBJ1-1, the complete variable domain is DVKVTQSSRYLVKRTGEKVFLECVQDMDHENMFWYRQDPGLGLRLIYFSYDVKMKEKGDIPEGYSVSREKKERFSLILESASTNQTSMYLCASSLGDSRPEAFFGQGTRLTVV.